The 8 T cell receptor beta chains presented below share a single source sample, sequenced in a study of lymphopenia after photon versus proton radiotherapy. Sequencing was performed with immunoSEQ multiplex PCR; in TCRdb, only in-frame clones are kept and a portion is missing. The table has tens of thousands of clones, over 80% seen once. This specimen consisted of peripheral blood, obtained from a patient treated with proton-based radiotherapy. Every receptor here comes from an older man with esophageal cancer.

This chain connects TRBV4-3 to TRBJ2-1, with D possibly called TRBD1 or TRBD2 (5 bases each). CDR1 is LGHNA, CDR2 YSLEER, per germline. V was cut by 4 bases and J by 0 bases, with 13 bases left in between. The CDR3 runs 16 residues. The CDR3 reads CASSPLGVASYNEQFF. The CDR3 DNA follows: TGCGCCAGCAGCCCACTGGGGGTCGCCTCCTACAATGAGCAGTTCTTC.

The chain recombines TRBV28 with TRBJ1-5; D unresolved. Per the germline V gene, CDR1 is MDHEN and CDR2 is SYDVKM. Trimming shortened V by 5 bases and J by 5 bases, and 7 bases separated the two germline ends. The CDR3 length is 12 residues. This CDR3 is CASSIKYQPQHF. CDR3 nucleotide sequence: TGTGCCAGCAGTATCAAGTATCAGCCCCAGCATTTT. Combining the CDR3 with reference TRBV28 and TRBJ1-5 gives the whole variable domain DVKVTQSSRYLVKRTGEKVFLECVQDMDHENMFWYRQDPGLGLRLIYFSYDVKMKEKGDIPEGYSVSREKKERFSLILESASTNQTSMYLCASSIKYQPQHFGDGTRLSIL.

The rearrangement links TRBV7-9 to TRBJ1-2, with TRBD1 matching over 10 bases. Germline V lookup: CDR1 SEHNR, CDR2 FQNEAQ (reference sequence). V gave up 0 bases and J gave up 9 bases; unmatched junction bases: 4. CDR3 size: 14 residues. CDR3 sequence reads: CASSLAGTGVSYTF. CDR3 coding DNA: TGTGCCAGCAGCTTAGCAGGGACAGGGGTGAGCTACACCTTC.

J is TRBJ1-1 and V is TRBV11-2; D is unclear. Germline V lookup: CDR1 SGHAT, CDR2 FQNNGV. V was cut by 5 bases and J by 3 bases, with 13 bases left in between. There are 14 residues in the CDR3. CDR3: CASSPSGFYTEAFF. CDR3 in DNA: TGTGCCAGCAGCCCCTCGGGATTTTACACTGAAGCTTTCTTT.

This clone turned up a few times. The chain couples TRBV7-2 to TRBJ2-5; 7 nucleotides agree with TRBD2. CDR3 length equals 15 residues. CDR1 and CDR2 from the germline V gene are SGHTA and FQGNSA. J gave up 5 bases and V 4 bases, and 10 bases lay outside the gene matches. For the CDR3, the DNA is TGTGCCAGCAGCTATCAGCGGGGTGGCGGGGAGACCCAGTACTTC. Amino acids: CASSYQRGGGETQYF.

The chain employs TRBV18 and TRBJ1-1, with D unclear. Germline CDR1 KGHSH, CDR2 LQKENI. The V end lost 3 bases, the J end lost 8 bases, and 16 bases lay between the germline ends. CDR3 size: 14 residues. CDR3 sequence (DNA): TGTGCCAGCTCACCGACCGGGAAGTTCCAGGAAGCTTTCTTT. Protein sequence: CASSPTGKFQEAFF.

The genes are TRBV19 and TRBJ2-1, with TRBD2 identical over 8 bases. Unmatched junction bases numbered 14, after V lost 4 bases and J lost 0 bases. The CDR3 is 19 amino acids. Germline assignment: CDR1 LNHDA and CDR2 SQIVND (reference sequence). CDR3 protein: CASSRLGISGSGSYNEQFF. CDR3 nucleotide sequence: TGTGCCAGTAGTAGGCTGGGGATCAGCGGGAGTGGCTCCTACAATGAGCAGTTCTTC.

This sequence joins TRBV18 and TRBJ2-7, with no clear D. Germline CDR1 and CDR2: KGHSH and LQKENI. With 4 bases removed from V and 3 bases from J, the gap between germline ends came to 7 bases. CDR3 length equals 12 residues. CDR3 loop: CASSLDIYEQYF. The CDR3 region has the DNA TGTGCCAGCTCACTCGACATCTACGAGCAGTACTTC.